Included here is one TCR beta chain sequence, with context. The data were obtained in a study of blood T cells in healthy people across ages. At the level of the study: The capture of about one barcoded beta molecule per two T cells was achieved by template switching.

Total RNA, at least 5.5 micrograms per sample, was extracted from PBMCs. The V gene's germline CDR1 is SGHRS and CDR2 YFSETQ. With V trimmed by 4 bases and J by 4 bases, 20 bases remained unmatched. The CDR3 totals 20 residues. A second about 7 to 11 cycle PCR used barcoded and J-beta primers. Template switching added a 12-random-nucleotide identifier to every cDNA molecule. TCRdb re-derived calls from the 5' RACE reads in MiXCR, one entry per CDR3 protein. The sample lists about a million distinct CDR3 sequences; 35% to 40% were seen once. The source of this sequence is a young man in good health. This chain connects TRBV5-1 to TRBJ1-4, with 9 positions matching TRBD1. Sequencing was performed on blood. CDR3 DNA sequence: TGCGCCAGCAGCCTATATGGGACAGGGACAGCCTTGCTGGATAATGAAAAACTGTTTTTT. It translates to CASSLYGTGTALLDNEKLFF.